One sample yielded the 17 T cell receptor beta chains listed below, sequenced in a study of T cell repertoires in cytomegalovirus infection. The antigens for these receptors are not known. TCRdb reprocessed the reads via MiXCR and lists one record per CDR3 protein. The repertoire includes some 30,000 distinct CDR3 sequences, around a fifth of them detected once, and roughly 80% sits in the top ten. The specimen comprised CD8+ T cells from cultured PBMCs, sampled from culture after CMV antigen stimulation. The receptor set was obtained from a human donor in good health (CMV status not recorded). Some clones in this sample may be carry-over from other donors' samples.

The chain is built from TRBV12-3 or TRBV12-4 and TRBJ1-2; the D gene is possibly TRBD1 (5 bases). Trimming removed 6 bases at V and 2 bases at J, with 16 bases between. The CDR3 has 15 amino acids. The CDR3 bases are TGTGCCAGCAGCTTTTCCCCCCAGGGCAACTATGGCTACACCTTC. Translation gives CASSFSPQGNYGYTF.

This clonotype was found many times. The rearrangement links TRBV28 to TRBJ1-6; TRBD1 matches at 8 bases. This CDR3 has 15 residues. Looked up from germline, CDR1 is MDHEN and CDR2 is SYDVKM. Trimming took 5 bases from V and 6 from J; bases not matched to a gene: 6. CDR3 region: CASSTRTGPNSPLHF. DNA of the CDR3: TGTGCCAGCAGTACCCGGACAGGGCCTAATTCACCCCTCCACTTT.

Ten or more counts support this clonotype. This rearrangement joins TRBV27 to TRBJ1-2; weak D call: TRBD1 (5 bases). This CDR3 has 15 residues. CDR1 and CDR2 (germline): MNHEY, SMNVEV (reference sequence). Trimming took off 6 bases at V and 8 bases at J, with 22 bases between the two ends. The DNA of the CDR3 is TGTGCCAGCAGCCCCGTGAGGACAATCCCTTCCGGCTACACCTTC. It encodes CASSPVRTIPSGYTF.

The CDR3 DNA sequence: TGTGCCAGCAGCAGAAGCACAGGGGTTACTGAAGCTTTCTTT. Encoded protein: CASSRSTGVTEAFF. The V and J genes are TRBV7-8 and TRBJ1-1; 7 nucleotides line up with TRBD1. Germline trimming cut 5 bases from V and 5 bases from J; bases unmatched to any gene: 8. Germline V CDR1 and CDR2: SGHVS, FQNEAQ. CDR3 length: 14 residues.

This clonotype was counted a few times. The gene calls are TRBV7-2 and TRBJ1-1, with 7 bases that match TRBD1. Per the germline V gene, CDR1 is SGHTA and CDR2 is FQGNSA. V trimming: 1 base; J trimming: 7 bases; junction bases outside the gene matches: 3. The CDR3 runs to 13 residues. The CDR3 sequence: CASSLEQGNEAFF. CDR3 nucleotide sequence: TGTGCCAGCAGCTTAGAACAGGGGAATGAAGCTTTCTTT.

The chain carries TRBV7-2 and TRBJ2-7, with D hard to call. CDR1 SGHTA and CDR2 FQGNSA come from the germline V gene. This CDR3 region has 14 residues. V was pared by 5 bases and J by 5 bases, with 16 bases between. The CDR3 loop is CASSTRQGPNEQYF. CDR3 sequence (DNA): TGTGCCAGCAGCACCCGACAAGGGCCCAACGAGCAGTACTTC.

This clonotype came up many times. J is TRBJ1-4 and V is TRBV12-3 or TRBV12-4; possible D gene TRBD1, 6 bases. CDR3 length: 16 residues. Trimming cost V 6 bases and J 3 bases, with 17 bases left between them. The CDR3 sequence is CASSYRVTRPNEKLFF. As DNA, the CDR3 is TGTGCCAGCAGCTACAGGGTGACGAGGCCTAATGAAAAACTGTTTTTT.

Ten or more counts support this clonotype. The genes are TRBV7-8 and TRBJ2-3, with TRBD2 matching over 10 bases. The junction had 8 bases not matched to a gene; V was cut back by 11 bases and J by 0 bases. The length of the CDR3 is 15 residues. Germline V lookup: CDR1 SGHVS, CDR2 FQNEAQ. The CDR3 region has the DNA TGTGCCTCGGGGGGACTAGCGTCTAGCACAGATACGCAGTATTTT. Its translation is CASGGLASSTDTQYF.

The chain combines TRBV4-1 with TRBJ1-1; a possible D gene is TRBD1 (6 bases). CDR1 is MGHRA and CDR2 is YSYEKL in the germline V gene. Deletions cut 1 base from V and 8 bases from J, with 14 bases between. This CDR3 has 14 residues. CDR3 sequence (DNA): TGCGCCAGCAGCCAAGCCCCGGGGGCAAACGAAGCTTTCTTT. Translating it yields CASSQAPGANEAFF.

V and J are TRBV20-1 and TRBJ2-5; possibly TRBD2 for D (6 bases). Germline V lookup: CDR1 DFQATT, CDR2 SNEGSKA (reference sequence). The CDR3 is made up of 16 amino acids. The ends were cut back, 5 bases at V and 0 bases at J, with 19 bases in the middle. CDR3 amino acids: CSAPREAGRHQETQYF. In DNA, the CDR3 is TGCAGTGCTCCCAGGGAGGCAGGGCGGCACCAAGAGACCCAGTACTTC.

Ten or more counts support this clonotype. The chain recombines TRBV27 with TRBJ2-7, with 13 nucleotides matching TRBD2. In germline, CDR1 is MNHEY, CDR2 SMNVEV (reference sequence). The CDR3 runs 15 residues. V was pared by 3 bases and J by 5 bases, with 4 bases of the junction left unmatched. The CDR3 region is CASSFGLAGVNEQYF. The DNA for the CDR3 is TGTGCCAGCAGTTTCGGACTAGCGGGAGTTAACGAGCAGTACTTC.

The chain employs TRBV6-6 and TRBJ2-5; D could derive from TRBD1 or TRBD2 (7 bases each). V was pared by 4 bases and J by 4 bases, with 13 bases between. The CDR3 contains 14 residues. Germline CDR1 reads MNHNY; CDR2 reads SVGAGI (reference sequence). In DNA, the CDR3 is TGTGCCAGCAGTTCTGGGAGGGGGCGAGAGACCCAGTACTTC. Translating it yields CASSSGRGRETQYF.

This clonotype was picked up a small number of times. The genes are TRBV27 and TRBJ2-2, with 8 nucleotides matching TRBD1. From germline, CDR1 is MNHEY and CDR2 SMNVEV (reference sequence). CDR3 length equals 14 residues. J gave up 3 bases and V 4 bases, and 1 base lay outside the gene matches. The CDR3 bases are TGTGCCAGCAGTTCCAGGGGGCACACCGGGGAGCTGTTTTTT. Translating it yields CASSSRGHTGELFF.

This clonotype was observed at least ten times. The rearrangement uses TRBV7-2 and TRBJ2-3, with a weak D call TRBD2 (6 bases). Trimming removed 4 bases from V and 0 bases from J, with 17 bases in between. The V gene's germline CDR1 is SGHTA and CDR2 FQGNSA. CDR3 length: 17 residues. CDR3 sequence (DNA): TGTGCCAGCAGCTGGCGACTAGGAACAGCTAGCACAGATACGCAGTATTTT. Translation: CASSWRLGTASTDTQYF.

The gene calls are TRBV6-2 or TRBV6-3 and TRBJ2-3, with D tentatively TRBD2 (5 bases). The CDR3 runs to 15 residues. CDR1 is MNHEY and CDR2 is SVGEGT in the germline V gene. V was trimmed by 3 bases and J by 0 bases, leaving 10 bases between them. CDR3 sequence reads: CASSYWEPSTDTQYF. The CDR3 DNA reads TGTGCCAGCAGTTATTGGGAGCCTAGCACAGATACGCAGTATTTT.

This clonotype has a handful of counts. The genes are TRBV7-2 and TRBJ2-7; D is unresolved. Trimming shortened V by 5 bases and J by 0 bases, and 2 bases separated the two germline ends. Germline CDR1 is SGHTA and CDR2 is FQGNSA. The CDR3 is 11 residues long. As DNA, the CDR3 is TGTGCCAGCAGCGTCTCCTACGAGCAGTACTTC. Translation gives CASSVSYEQYF.

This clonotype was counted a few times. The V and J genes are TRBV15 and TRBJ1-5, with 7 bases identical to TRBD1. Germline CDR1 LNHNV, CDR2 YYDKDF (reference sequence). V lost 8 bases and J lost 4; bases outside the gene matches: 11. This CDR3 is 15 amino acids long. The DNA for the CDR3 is TGTGCCACCGAGCCCCGACAGGGCGTAAATCAGCCCCAGCATTTT. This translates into CATEPRQGVNQPQHF. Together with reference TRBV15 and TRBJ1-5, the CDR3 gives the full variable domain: DAMVIQNPRYQVTQFGKPVTLSCSQTLNHNVMYWYQQKSSQAPKLLFHYYDKDFNNEADTPDNFQSRRPNTSFCFLDIRSPGLGDTAMYLCATEPRQGVNQPQHFGDGTRLSIL.